The clone carrying this T cell receptor (beta chain) was recorded a few times. Antigen specificity is unknown. In germline, CDR1 is SGHNT, CDR2 YYREEE (reference sequence). The V gene lost 4 bases and the J gene lost 1 base, with 13 bases spanning the gap. The CDR3 consists of 15 residues. The data derive from a study of beta chain features in type 1 diabetes. The study's findings and limits: Shorter templates might be favored by PCR, and equally so in patients and in controls. Any HLA type influence on TCRB rearrangement was left unresolved here.

Via the markers CD45RO/CCR7/CD25/CD127/CD95/CD27, stem cell-like memory, regulatory, central memory and naive CD4+ cells were sorted. cDNA synthesis used the whole RNA isolate, giving expressed TCRB sequences. The protocol was immunoSEQ multiplex PCR, while the TCRdb copy is restricted to in-frame clones and leaves out a portion. The data contain approximately 340,000 clones, over 12% of them singletons. The TCR originated in a woman aged 18-35 years in good health. The sequenced material came from naive CD4+ T cells from blood. V and J are TRBV5-4 and TRBJ2-3, with TRBD2 as a possible D gene (6 bases). CDR3 in DNA: TGTGCCAGCAGCCTACGGGAGAGGGGCACAGATACGCAGTATTTT. It is translated as CASSLRERGTDTQYF.